The present entry profiles one TCR beta chain with its context. The target antigen is unknown. Clones were read by immunoSEQ multiplex PCR, and TCRdb kept only the in-frame ones, dropping some. The sample records about 110,000 clones, 88% being singletons. The sample comes from a study of T cell responses to AZD1222 COVID-19 vaccine. Overall study results and limits: Vaccine-associated CD4 TCRs spanned spike, dominant at 160-218 and 743-854. Clonal diversity was possibly underestimated, and white British individuals and females predominated among donors.

The CDR3 has 16 residues. From germline, CDR1 is SGHVS and CDR2 FQNEAQ. Trimming pared 1 base from V and 2 bases from J, leaving 12 bases between. The chain has TRBV7-8 and TRBJ1-5; no definite D call. The source material was peripheral blood, sampled on day 0 of MenACWY control vaccination. The receptor was isolated from an adult in good health. The CDR3 region has the DNA TGTGCCAGCAGCTTAGAGACGGACTATGGCAATCAGCCCCAGCATTTT. As protein: CASSLETDYGNQPQHF.